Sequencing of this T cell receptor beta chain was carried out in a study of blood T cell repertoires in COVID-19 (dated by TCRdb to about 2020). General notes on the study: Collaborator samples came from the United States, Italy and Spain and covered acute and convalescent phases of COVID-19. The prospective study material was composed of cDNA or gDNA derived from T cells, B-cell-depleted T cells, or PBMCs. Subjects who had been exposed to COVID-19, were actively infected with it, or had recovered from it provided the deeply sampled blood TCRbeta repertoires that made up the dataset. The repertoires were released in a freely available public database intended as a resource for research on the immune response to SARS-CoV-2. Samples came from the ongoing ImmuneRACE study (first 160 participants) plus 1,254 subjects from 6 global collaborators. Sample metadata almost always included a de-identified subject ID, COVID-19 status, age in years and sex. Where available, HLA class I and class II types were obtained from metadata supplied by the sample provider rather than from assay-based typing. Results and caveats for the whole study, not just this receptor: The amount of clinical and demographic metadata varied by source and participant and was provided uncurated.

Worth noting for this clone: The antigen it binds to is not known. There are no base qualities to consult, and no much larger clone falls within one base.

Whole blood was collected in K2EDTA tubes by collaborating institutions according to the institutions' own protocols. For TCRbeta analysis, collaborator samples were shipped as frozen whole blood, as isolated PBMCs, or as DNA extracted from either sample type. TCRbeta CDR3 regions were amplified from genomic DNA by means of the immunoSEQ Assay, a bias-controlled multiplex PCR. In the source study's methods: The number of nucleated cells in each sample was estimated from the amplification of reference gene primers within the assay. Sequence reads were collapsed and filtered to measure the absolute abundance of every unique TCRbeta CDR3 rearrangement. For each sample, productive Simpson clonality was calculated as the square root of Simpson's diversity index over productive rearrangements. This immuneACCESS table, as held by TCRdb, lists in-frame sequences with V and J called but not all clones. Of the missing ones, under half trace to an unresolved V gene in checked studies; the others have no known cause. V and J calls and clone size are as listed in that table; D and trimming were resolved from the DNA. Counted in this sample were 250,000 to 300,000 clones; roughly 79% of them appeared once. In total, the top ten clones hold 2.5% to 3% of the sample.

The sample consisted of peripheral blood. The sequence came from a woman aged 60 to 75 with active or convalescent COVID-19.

The CDR3 corresponds to CASSLARWGPGTDTQYF. In nucleotide form, the sequence is TGTGCCAGCAGCTTAGCGCGGTGGGGGCCGGGCACAGATACGCAGTATTTT. The sequence is built from TRBV7-8 and TRBJ2-3, with TRBD1 as a weak D call on 6 bases. Trimming removed 0 bases from V and 1 base from J, leaving 14 bases between the germline ends. Taken from cysteine to phenylalanine, the CDR3 has 17 residues. The read is trimmed to its CDR3 DNA, 51 bases read in frame from base 1. CDR1 and CDR2, looked up from the germline V gene, are SGHVS and FQNEAQ. Reference TRBV7-8 and TRBJ2-3 genes cover what lies past the CDR3, so the full variable domain is GAGVSQSPRYKVAKRGQDVALRCDPISGHVSLFWYQQALGQGPEFLTYFQNEAQLDKSGLPSDRFFAERPEGSVSTLKIQRTQQEDSAVYLCASSLARWGPGTDTQYFGPGTRLTVL.